This TCR beta chain was observed in a study of cytomegalovirus exposure and HLA in healthy donors. As for this clone: Its specificity is not known.

Findings of the study overall: Later analysis reportedly placed an Asian-associated ancestry cluster below the roughly 600-donor mean in N-insertions.

The PCR used 60 Vbeta and 13 Jbeta primers. Assay used: immunoSEQ multiplex PCR; TCRdb lists only in-frame clones, some missing. The data show 130,000 to 150,000 clones, with 73% seen just once and roughly an eighth held by the top ten. This CDR3 has 13 residues. V lost 10 bases and J lost 0, with 12 bases in between. Germline CDR1 reads LNHDA; CDR2 reads SQIVND (reference sequence). This TCR was sampled from a human donor in good health. J is TRBJ1-1 and V is TRBV19; possible D gene TRBD1, 6 bases. Sequencing input: PBMCs. The CDR3 DNA is TGTGCCACTTCAGAGGGGGTGAACACTGAAGCTTTCTTT. It encodes CATSEGVNTEAFF.